This T cell receptor beta chain is from a study of T cell repertoires in cytomegalovirus infection (dated by TCRdb to 2018 to 2020). The study in broad terms: Recently identified HLA-C-restricted CMV epitopes, whose presentation resists viral immunomodulation, were targeted by peptide stimulations together with well-studied HLA-B-restricted epitopes. The HLA type of each donor mattered for the analysis, because public TCR beta signatures pointed to carriage of CMV infection along with the matching HLA type.

This clonotype was counted a few times. The antigen it recognizes is unknown. No much larger clone is present one base from it, and per-base qualities are unavailable. Instrument on record: Illumina HiSeq 1500. TCRdb reran the public reads through fastp at Q25 and MiXCR, keeping productive beta chains. Duplicate CDR3 protein sequences are folded into a single record with the most common DNA and genes. A total of under 850,000 distinct CDR3 sequences appear in this sample, around 31% of them only once. The ten largest account for 18% of the sample. The intended sense of this specimen's treatment or condition label: in vitro stimulation with specific CMV peptide epitopes to enrich CMV-specific T cells. Beyond this particular receptor, the publication reports: In both this cohort and an independent approximately 400-donor cohort, the cumulative frequency of public TCR beta family members distinguished carriers of CMV infection plus the relevant HLA type. In the ex vivo response, HLA-C-restricted CMV-specific TCR beta clonotypes were dominant, and in two of eight donors the single most frequent clonotype came from this HLA-C-restricted group.

Sample: cultured PBMCs, taken from culture after CMV antigen stimulation. The source is a human donor in good health (CMV status not recorded). Some clones in this sample may be carry-over from other donors' samples.

The sequenced DNA is TGCAGCGTTGAGCTAGGACAGGGATCCTACGAGCAGTACTTC. Its coded protein is CSVELGQGSYEQYF. The sequence joins TRBV29-1 to TRBJ2-7, and 8 junction bases match TRBD1. The CDR3 numbers 14 residues from cysteine through phenylalanine. The CDR3 DNA has 42 bases and is translated from base 1. The germline V and J ends show losses of 3 bases and 1 base respectively, and no gene match explains 5 bases of the junction. Via the germline V gene, CDR1 is SQVTM and CDR2 ANQGSEA.